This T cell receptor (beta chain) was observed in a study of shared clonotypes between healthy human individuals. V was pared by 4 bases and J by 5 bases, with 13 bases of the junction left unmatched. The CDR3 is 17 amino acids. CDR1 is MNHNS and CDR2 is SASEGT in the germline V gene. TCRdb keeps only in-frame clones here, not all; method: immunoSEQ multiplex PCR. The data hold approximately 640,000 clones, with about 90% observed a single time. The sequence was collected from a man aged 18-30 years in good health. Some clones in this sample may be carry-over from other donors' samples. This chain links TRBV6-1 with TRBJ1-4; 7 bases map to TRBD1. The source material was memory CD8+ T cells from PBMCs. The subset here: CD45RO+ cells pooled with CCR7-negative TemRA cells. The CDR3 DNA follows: TGTGCCAGCAGTGGAGCAAAGGGGGTGACAGGGAATGAAAAACTGTTTTTT. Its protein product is CASSGAKGVTGNEKLFF.